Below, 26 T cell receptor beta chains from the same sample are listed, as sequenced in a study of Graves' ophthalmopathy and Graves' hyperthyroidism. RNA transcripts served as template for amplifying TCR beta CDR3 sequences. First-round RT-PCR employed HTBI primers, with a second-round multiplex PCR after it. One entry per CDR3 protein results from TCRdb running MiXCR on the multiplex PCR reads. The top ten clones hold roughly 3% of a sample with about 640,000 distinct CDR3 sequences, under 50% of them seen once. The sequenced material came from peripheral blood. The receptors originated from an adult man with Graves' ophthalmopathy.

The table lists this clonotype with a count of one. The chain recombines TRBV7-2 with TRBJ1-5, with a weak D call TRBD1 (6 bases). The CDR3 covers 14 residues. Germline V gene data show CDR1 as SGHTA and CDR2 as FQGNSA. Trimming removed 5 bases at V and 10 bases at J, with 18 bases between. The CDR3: CASSPSGGAGPQHF. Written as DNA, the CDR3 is TGTGCCAGCAGCCCAAGCGGGGGGGCAGGACCCCAGCATTTT.

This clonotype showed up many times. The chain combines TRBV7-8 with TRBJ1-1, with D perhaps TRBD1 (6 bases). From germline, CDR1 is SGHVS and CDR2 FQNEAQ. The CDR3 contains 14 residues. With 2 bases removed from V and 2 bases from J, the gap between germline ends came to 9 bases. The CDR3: CASSLPDRNTEAFF. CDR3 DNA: TGTGCCAGCAGCTTACCGGACAGAAACACTGAAGCTTTCTTT. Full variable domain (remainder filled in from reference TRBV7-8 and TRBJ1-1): GAGVSQSPRYKVAKRGQDVALRCDPISGHVSLFWYQQALGQGPEFLTYFQNEAQLDKSGLPSDRFFAERPEGSVSTLKIQRTQQEDSAVYLCASSLPDRNTEAFFGQGTRLTVV.

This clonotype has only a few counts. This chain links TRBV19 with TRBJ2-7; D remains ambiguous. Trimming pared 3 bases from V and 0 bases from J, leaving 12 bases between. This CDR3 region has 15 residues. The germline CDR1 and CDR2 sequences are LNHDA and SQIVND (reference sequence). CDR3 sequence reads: CASSMNPGSSYEQYF. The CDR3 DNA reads TGTGCCAGTAGTATGAACCCAGGCAGCTCCTACGAGCAGTACTTC. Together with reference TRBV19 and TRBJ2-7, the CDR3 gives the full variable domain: DGGITQSPKYLFRKEGQNVTLSCEQNLNHDAMYWYRQDPGQGLRLIYYSQIVNDFQKGDIAEGYSVSREKKESFPLTVTSAQKNPTAFYLCASSMNPGSSYEQYFGPGTRLTVT.

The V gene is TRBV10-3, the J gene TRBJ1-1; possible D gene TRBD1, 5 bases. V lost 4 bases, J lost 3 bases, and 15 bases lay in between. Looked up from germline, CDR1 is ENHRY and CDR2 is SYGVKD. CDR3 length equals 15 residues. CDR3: CAISATSGRDTEAFF. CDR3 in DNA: TGTGCCATCAGTGCCACGTCAGGGAGGGACACTGAAGCTTTCTTT.

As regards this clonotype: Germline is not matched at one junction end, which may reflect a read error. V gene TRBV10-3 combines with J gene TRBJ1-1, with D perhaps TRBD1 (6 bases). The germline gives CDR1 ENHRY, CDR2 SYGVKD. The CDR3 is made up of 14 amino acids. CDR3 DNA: TGTGCCAGCAGTGCGATCCTACAGGGCGCTGAAGCTTTCTTT. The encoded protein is CASSAILQGAEAFF.

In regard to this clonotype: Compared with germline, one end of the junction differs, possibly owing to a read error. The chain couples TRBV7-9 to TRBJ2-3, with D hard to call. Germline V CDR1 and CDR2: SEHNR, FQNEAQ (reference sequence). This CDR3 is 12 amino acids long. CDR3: CASSLAPDTQDF. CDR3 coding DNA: TGTGCCAGCAGCTTAGCACCAGATACGCAGGATTTT.

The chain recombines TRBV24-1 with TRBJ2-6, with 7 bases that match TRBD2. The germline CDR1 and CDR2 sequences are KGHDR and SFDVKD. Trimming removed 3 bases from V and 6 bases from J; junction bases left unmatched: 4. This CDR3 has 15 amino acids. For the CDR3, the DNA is TGTGCCACCAGTGATGCTGGGACTAAGGCCAACGTCCTGACTTTC. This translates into CATSDAGTKANVLTF.

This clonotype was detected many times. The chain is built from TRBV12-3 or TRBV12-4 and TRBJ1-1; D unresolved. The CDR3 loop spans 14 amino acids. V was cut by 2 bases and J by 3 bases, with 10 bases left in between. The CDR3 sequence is CASSLQQADTEAFF. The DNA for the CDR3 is TGTGCCAGCAGTTTACAGCAGGCTGACACTGAAGCTTTCTTT.

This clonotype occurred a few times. CDR3 sequence reads: CASSEAGGNTEAFF. Written as DNA, the CDR3 is TGTGCCAGCAGTGAAGCTGGTGGGAACACTGAAGCTTTCTTT. V and J are TRBV6-1 and TRBJ1-1; D remains unclear. CDR3 length equals 14 residues. Per the germline V gene, CDR1 is MNHNS and CDR2 is SASEGT. The V gene lost 0 bases and the J gene lost 1 base, with 6 bases spanning the gap.

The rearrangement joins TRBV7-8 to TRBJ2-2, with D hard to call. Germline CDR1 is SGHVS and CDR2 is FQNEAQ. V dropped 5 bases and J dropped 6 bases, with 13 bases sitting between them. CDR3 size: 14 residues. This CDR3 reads CASSPVEVPGELFF. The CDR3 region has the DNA TGTGCCAGCAGCCCGGTTGAGGTACCCGGGGAGCTGTTTTTT. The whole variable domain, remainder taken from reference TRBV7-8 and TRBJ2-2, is GAGVSQSPRYKVAKRGQDVALRCDPISGHVSLFWYQQALGQGPEFLTYFQNEAQLDKSGLPSDRFFAERPEGSVSTLKIQRTQQEDSAVYLCASSPVEVPGELFFGEGSRLTVL.

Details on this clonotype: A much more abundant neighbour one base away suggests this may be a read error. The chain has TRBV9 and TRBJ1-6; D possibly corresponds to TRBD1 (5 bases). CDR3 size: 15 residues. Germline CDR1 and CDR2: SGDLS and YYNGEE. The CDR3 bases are TGCGCCAGCAGCTCCGCGGGACGGGATAATTCACCCCTCCACTTT. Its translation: CASSSAGRDNSPLHF. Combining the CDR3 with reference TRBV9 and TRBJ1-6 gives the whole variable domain DSGVTQTPKHLITATGQRVTLRCSPRSGDLSVYWYQQSLDQGLQFLIQYYNGEERAKGNILERFSAQQFPDLHSELNLSSLELGDSALYFCASSSAGRDNSPLHFGNGTRLTVT.

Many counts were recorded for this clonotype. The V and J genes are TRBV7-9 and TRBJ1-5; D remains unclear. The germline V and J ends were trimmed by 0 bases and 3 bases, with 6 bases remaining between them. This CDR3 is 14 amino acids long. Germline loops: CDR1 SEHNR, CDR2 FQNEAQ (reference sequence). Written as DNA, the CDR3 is TGTGCCAGCAGCTTAGCGGGAGACAATCAGCCCCAGCATTTT. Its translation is CASSLAGDNQPQHF.

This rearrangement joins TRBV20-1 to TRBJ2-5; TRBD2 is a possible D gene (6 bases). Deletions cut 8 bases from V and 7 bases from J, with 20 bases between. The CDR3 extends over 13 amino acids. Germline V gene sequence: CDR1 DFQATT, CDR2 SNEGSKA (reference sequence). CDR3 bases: TGCAGTCCCCGGGTGGGTAGGAGGGGGACCCAGTACTTC. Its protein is CSPRVGRRGTQYF.

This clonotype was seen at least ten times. The CDR3 bases are TGTGCCAGCAGCTCCCCGACAGCTTCGAACACTGAAGCTTTCTTT. Its protein is CASSSPTASNTEAFF. The rearrangement uses TRBV7-8 and TRBJ1-1; D is perhaps TRBD1 (5 bases). Germline CDR1 is SGHVS and CDR2 is FQNEAQ. CDR3 length: 15 amino acids. The germline V and J ends were trimmed by 4 bases and 1 base, with 13 bases remaining between them.

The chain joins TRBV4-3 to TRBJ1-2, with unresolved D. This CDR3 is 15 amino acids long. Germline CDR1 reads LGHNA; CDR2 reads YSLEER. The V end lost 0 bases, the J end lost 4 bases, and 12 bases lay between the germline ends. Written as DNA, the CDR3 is TGCGCCAGCAGCCAAGACGTGGGGTCTGGCTATGGCTACACCTTC. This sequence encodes CASSQDVGSGYGYTF.

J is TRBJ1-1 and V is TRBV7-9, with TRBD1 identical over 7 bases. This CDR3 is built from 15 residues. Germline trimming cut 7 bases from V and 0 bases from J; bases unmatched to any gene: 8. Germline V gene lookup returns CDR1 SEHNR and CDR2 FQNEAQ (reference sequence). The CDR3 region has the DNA TGTGCCAGCAACCTATTGACAGGGATGAACACTGAAGCTTTCTTT. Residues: CASNLLTGMNTEAFF.

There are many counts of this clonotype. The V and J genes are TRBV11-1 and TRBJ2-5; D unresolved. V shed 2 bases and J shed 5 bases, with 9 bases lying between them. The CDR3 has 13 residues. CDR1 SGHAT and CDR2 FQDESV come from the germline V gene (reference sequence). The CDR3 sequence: CASSLNSLETQYF. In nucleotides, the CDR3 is TGTGCCAGCAGCTTAAACAGCCTGGAGACCCAGTACTTC. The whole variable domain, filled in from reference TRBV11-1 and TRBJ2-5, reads EAEVAQSPRYKITEKSQAVAFWCDPISGHATLYWYRQILGQGPELLVQFQDESVVDDSQLPKDRFSAERLKGVDSTLKIQPAELGDSAMYLCASSLNSLETQYFGPGTRLLVL.

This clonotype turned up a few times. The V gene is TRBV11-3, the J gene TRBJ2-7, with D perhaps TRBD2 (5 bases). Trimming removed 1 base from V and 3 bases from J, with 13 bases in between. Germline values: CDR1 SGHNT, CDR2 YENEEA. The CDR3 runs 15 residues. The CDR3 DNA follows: TGTGCCAGCAGCTTAGTTGCCGGGGATTACTACGAGCAGTACTTC. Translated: CASSLVAGDYYEQYF.

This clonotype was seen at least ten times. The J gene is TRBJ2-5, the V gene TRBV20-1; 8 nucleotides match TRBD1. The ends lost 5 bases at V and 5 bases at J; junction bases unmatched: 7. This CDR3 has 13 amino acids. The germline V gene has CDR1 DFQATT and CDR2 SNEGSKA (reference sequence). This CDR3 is CSAYRTGRETQYF. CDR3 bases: TGCAGTGCTTACCGGACAGGGAGGGAGACCCAGTACTTC.

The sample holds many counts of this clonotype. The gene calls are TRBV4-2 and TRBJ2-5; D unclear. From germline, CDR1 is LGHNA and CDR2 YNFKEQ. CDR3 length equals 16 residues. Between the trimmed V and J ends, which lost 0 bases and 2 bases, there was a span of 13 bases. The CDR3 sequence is CASSQDWGIVQETQYF. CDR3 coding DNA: TGTGCCAGCAGCCAAGATTGGGGTATTGTACAAGAGACCCAGTACTTC.

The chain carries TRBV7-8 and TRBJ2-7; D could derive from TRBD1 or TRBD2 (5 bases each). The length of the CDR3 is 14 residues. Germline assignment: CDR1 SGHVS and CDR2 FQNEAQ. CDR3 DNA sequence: TGTGCTCGCAGTCCCGGGACGCTGGCCTACGAGCAGTACTTC. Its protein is CARSPGTLAYEQYF.

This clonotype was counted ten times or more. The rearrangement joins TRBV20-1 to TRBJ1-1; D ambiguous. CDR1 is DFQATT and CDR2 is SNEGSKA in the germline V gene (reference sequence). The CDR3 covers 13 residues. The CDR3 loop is CSASLGLNTEAFF. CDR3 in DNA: TGCAGCGCTTCGTTGGGCCTTAACACTGAAGCTTTCTTT.

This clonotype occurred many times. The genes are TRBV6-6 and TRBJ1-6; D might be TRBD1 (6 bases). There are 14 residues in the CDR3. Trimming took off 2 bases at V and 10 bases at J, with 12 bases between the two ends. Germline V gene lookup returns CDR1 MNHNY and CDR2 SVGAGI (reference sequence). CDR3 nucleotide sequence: TGTGCCAGCAGTTACCGAGGGGGTGAATCACCCCTCCACTTT. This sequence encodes CASSYRGGESPLHF.

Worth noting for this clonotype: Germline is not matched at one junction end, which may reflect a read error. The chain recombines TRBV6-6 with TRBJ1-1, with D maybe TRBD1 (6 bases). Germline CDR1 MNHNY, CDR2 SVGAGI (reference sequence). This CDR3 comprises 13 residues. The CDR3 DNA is TGTGCCAGCAGTTACGACAGGAACGCTGAAGCTTTCTTT. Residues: CASSYDRNAEAFF.

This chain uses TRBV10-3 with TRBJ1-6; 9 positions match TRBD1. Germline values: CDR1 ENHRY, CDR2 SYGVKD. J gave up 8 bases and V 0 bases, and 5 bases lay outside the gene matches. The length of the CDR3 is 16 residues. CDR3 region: CAISESTGGGYSPLHF. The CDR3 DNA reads TGTGCCATCAGTGAGTCGACAGGGGGTGGGTATTCACCCCTCCACTTT.

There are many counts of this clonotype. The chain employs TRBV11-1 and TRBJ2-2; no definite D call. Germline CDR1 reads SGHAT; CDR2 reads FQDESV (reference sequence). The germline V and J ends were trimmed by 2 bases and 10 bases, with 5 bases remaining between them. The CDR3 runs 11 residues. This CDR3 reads CASSLLTELFF. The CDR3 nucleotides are TGTGCCAGCAGCTTATTGACGGAGCTGTTTTTT.